The rows below give T cell receptor beta chains drawn from one sample of a study of OX40 agonist ivuxolimab in advanced cancers. Clones were sequenced by immunoSEQ multiplex PCR, and TCRdb holds only the in-frame ones, with some missing. The profile shows almost 85,000 clones, 90% to 95% of them singletons. The sequences come from CD4+ or CD8+ T cells sorted from blood, collected in a trial of the OX40 agonist ivuxolimab. These receptors came from an adult with an advanced solid tumor such as melanoma, head and neck, liver or kidney cancer. Each CDR3 is given with its conserved first and last residue. Fields, in order: J gene, V gene, clone size, D gene, CDR3 protein, CDR3 DNA. The D gene is left open where the match is weak. The size of a clone is reported for some rows only, either as once, few or many, or as a class for expanded clones.

j_gene: TRBJ1-2; v_gene: TRBV2; abundance: -; d_gene: -; CDR3aa: CASSTIGTGQGYTF; CDR3nt: TGTGCCAGCAGCACAATTGGGACCGGACAGGGCTACACCTTC
j_gene: TRBJ2-1; v_gene: TRBV7-9; abundance: -; d_gene: -; CDR3aa: CASSISGYNEQFF; CDR3nt: TGTGCCAGCAGCATTAGCGGCTACAATGAGCAGTTCTTC
j_gene: TRBJ2-7; v_gene: TRBV9; abundance: -; d_gene: TRBD2; CDR3aa: CASSNGRTSGSHEQYF; CDR3nt: TGTGCCAGCAGCAATGGGAGAACTAGCGGGAGCCACGAGCAGTACTTC
j_gene: TRBJ2-7; v_gene: TRBV28; abundance: -; d_gene: TRBD2; CDR3aa: CASSWGLAGEYEQYF; CDR3nt: TGTGCCAGCAGTTGGGGACTAGCGGGAGAGTACGAGCAGTACTTC
j_gene: TRBJ2-2; v_gene: TRBV4-3; abundance: -; d_gene: TRBD2; CDR3aa: CASSQDSGSNTGELFF; CDR3nt: TGCGCCAGCAGCCAAGATAGCGGGTCGAACACCGGGGAGCTGTTTTTT
j_gene: TRBJ1-2; v_gene: TRBV7-9; abundance: -; d_gene: -; CDR3aa: CASSLGGRPVWGYTF; CDR3nt: TGTGCCAGCAGCTTAGGAGGCAGGCCCGTCTGGGGCTACACCTTC
j_gene: TRBJ2-1; v_gene: TRBV6-1; abundance: -; d_gene: TRBD2; CDR3aa: CASSGGAGVNNEQFF; CDR3nt: TGTGCCAGCAGTGGAGGAGCGGGGGTTAACAATGAGCAGTTCTTC
j_gene: TRBJ2-7; v_gene: TRBV9; abundance: -; d_gene: -; CDR3aa: CASSAGHPSYEQYF; CDR3nt: TGTGCCAGCAGCGCGGGACACCCCTCCTACGAGCAGTACTTC
j_gene: TRBJ2-7; v_gene: TRBV9; abundance: -; d_gene: -; CDR3aa: CASSVDEVPYEQYF; CDR3nt: TGTGCCAGCAGCGTAGATGAGGTTCCCTACGAGCAGTACTTC
j_gene: TRBJ2-7; v_gene: TRBV7-6; abundance: -; d_gene: -; CDR3aa: CASSPWAASYEQYF; CDR3nt: TGTGCCAGCAGCCCCTGGGCGGCAAGCTACGAGCAGTACTTC
j_gene: TRBJ2-7; v_gene: TRBV11-1; abundance: -; d_gene: -; CDR3aa: CASSLGGSYEQYF; CDR3nt: TGTGCCAGCAGCTTAGGGGGTTCCTACGAGCAGTACTTC
j_gene: TRBJ2-6; v_gene: TRBV11-1; abundance: -; d_gene: -; CDR3aa: CASSSGNGANVLTF; CDR3nt: TGTGCCAGCAGCTCAGGGAACGGGGCCAACGTCCTGACTTTC
j_gene: TRBJ2-1; v_gene: TRBV19; abundance: -; d_gene: TRBD2; CDR3aa: CASSIDQSGSYNEQFF; CDR3nt: TGTGCCAGTAGTATAGATCAGAGCGGGAGCTACAATGAGCAGTTCTTC
j_gene: TRBJ2-7; v_gene: TRBV7-2; abundance: -; d_gene: -; CDR3aa: CASSLTPSSEQYF; CDR3nt: TGTGCCAGCAGCTTAACTCCCTCCTCCGAGCAGTACTTC
j_gene: TRBJ1-1; v_gene: TRBV6-4; abundance: -; d_gene: TRBD1; CDR3aa: CATRDRGGTEAFF; CDR3nt: TGTGCCACCAGGGACAGGGGGGGGACTGAAGCTTTCTTT
j_gene: TRBJ2-7; v_gene: TRBV9; abundance: -; d_gene: -; CDR3aa: CASSVGGRSSYEQYF; CDR3nt: TGTGCCAGCAGCGTAGGGGGGCGGAGCTCCTACGAGCAGTACTTC
j_gene: TRBJ2-2; v_gene: TRBV7-9; abundance: -; d_gene: -; CDR3aa: CASSLGNTGELFF; CDR3nt: TGTGCCAGCAGCTTAGGGAACACCGGGGAGCTGTTTTTT
j_gene: TRBJ2-7; v_gene: TRBV11-2; abundance: -; d_gene: TRBD2; CDR3aa: CASSLHSGSTSYEQYF; CDR3nt: TGTGCCAGCAGCTTACATAGCGGGAGTACATCCTACGAGCAGTACTTC
j_gene: TRBJ2-5; v_gene: TRBV5-6; abundance: -; d_gene: -; CDR3aa: CASSFSETQYF; CDR3nt: TGTGCCAGCAGCTTCTCTGAGACCCAGTACTTC
j_gene: TRBJ2-1; v_gene: TRBV11-2; abundance: -; d_gene: -; CDR3aa: CASRRINPDNEQFF; CDR3nt: TGTGCCAGCAGAAGAATTAACCCGGACAATGAGCAGTTCTTC
j_gene: TRBJ2-2; v_gene: TRBV27; abundance: -; d_gene: TRBD1; CDR3aa: CASRTGAGELFF; CDR3nt: TGTGCCAGCAGGACAGGGGCCGGGGAGCTGTTTTTT
j_gene: TRBJ2-7; v_gene: TRBV9; abundance: -; d_gene: -; CDR3aa: CASSVGKGNPSEQYF; CDR3nt: TGTGCCAGCAGCGTAGGAAAGGGTAACCCGTCCGAGCAGTACTTC
j_gene: TRBJ2-7; v_gene: TRBV2; abundance: -; d_gene: TRBD2; CDR3aa: CASRWRTSGRGGEQYF; CDR3nt: TGTGCCAGCAGATGGCGGACTAGCGGGAGAGGGGGGGAGCAGTACTTC
j_gene: TRBJ2-1; v_gene: TRBV28; abundance: -; d_gene: -; CDR3aa: CASTAIREQFF; CDR3nt: TGTGCCAGCACGGCCATTCGGGAGCAGTTCTTC
j_gene: TRBJ1-2; v_gene: TRBV28; abundance: -; d_gene: -; CDR3aa: CASSATGNYGYTF; CDR3nt: TGTGCCAGCAGTGCGACAGGCAACTATGGCTACACCTTC
j_gene: TRBJ2-1; v_gene: TRBV7-2; abundance: -; d_gene: TRBD2; CDR3aa: CASSLHLTSGAPYNEQFF; CDR3nt: TGTGCCAGCAGCTTACATTTGACTAGCGGGGCTCCCTACAATGAGCAGTTCTTC
j_gene: TRBJ2-5; v_gene: TRBV19; abundance: few; d_gene: TRBD2; CDR3aa: CASSIDLGLAGQETQYF; CDR3nt: TGTGCCAGTAGTATAGATTTAGGACTAGCGGGACAGGAGACCCAGTACTTC
j_gene: TRBJ2-2; v_gene: TRBV27; abundance: -; d_gene: TRBD2; CDR3aa: CASSSPGAGGPLTGELFF; CDR3nt: TGTGCCAGCAGTTCCCCCGGAGCGGGAGGGCCATTAACCGGGGAGCTGTTTTTT
j_gene: TRBJ2-2; v_gene: TRBV9; abundance: -; d_gene: -; CDR3aa: CASSVGGFAGELFF; CDR3nt: TGTGCCAGCAGCGTAGGAGGGTTCGCCGGGGAGCTGTTTTTT
j_gene: TRBJ1-1; v_gene: TRBV15; abundance: -; d_gene: TRBD1; CDR3aa: CATSSPGTGPPEAFF; CDR3nt: TGTGCCACCAGCAGCCCCGGGACAGGGCCACCTGAAGCTTTCTTT
j_gene: TRBJ1-1; v_gene: TRBV30; abundance: few; d_gene: -; CDR3aa: CAWSGGVLMNTEAFF; CDR3nt: TGTGCCTGGAGTGGCGGGGTCCTCATGAACACTGAAGCTTTCTTT
j_gene: TRBJ1-2; v_gene: TRBV11-1; abundance: -; d_gene: -; CDR3aa: CASSLSGEGTNYGYTF; CDR3nt: TGTGCCAGCAGCTTAAGTGGCGAGGGAACTAACTATGGCTACACCTTC
j_gene: TRBJ1-4; v_gene: TRBV27; abundance: -; d_gene: -; CDR3aa: CASSSLGDNEKLFF; CDR3nt: TGTGCCAGCAGTTCCCTCGGGGATAATGAAAAACTGTTTTTT
j_gene: TRBJ2-7; v_gene: TRBV7-9; abundance: -; d_gene: TRBD2; CDR3aa: CASSWLGTSGSNTYEQYF; CDR3nt: TGTGCCAGCAGCTGGCTGGGGACTAGCGGGTCAAATACCTACGAGCAGTACTTC
j_gene: TRBJ2-2; v_gene: TRBV21-1; abundance: -; d_gene: -; CDR3aa: CASSTWTSGSQDTGELFF; CDR3nt: TGTGCCAGCAGCACCTGGACTAGCGGGAGCCAGGACACCGGGGAGCTGTTTTTT
j_gene: TRBJ2-3; v_gene: TRBV11-3; abundance: -; d_gene: TRBD2; CDR3aa: CASSSWVAGGASTDTQYF; CDR3nt: TGTGCCAGCAGCTCCTGGGTAGCGGGGGGTGCTAGCACAGATACGCAGTATTTT
j_gene: TRBJ2-1; v_gene: TRBV29-1; abundance: -; d_gene: -; CDR3aa: CSVVLGSSNEQFF; CDR3nt: TGCAGCGTTGTATTAGGGAGCTCCAATGAGCAGTTCTTC
j_gene: TRBJ2-3; v_gene: TRBV2; abundance: -; d_gene: TRBD2; CDR3aa: CASSGGRVPPDTQYF; CDR3nt: TGTGCCAGCAGTGGCGGGAGGGTCCCGCCAGATACGCAGTATTTT
j_gene: TRBJ1-4; v_gene: TRBV29-1; abundance: -; d_gene: TRBD1; CDR3aa: CSVEDYGPGGTTNEKLFF; CDR3nt: TGCAGCGTTGAAGATTACGGCCCAGGGGGTACAACTAATGAAAAACTGTTTTTT
j_gene: TRBJ2-2; v_gene: TRBV30; abundance: -; d_gene: -; CDR3aa: CAWSVGYTGELFF; CDR3nt: TGTGCCTGGAGTGTAGGTTACACCGGGGAGCTGTTTTTT
j_gene: TRBJ2-2; v_gene: TRBV27; abundance: -; d_gene: -; CDR3aa: CASSPLDYLNTGELFF; CDR3nt: TGTGCCAGCAGTCCCTTGGACTACCTGAACACCGGGGAGCTGTTTTTT
j_gene: TRBJ2-1; v_gene: TRBV1; abundance: -; d_gene: -; CDR3aa: CTSSQDFGLAGTVNEQFF; CDR3nt: TGCACCAGCAGCCAAGATTTTGGACTAGCGGGAACGGTGAATGAGCAGTTCTTC
j_gene: TRBJ2-7; v_gene: TRBV9; abundance: -; d_gene: -; CDR3aa: CASSVGRQGYEQYF; CDR3nt: TGTGCCAGCAGCGTAGGTCGGCAGGGCTACGAGCAGTACTTC
j_gene: TRBJ2-2; v_gene: TRBV7-6; abundance: -; d_gene: TRBD1; CDR3aa: CASSLEQGDLTGELFF; CDR3nt: TGTGCCAGCAGCTTAGAACAGGGGGACTTAACCGGGGAGCTGTTTTTT
j_gene: TRBJ2-1; v_gene: TRBV28; abundance: -; d_gene: -; CDR3aa: CASSPPPYNEQFF; CDR3nt: TGTGCCAGCAGTCCCCCGCCCTACAATGAGCAGTTCTTC
j_gene: TRBJ2-7; v_gene: TRBV5-1; abundance: -; d_gene: TRBD2; CDR3aa: CASSLEGGSYEQYF; CDR3nt: TGCGCCAGCAGCTTGGAAGGCGGGAGCTACGAGCAGTACTTC
j_gene: TRBJ2-7; v_gene: TRBV7-2; abundance: -; d_gene: TRBD1; CDR3aa: CASSYDRAYLSGEQYF; CDR3nt: TGTGCCAGCAGCTATGACAGGGCTTACCTTTCTGGCGAGCAGTACTTC
j_gene: TRBJ1-1; v_gene: TRBV11-2; abundance: -; d_gene: TRBD1; CDR3aa: CASSLYRTGGTEAFF; CDR3nt: TGTGCCAGCAGCTTATATCGGACAGGGGGGACTGAAGCTTTCTTT
j_gene: TRBJ2-4; v_gene: TRBV7-3; abundance: -; d_gene: -; CDR3aa: CASSAASSPGNIQYF; CDR3nt: TGTGCCAGCAGCGCCGCTAGCAGCCCAGGAAACATTCAGTACTTC
j_gene: TRBJ2-7; v_gene: TRBV30; abundance: -; d_gene: -; CDR3aa: CSLNPLAYEQYF; CDR3nt: TGTTCGTTGAATCCCCTCGCCTACGAGCAGTACTTC
j_gene: TRBJ2-6; v_gene: TRBV19; abundance: -; d_gene: -; CDR3aa: CASSAWVLLSGANVLTF; CDR3nt: TGTGCCAGTAGCGCCTGGGTCCTTCTCTCTGGGGCCAACGTCCTGACTTTC
j_gene: TRBJ1-1; v_gene: TRBV9; abundance: -; d_gene: -; CDR3aa: CASSVSGDTEAFF; CDR3nt: TGTGCCAGCAGCGTCTCGGGGGACACTGAAGCTTTCTTT
j_gene: TRBJ1-5; v_gene: TRBV5-4; abundance: once; d_gene: -; CDR3aa: CASSLGGMSNQPQHF; CDR3nt: TGTGCCAGCAGCTTGGGAGGGATGAGCAATCAGCCCCAGCATTTT
j_gene: TRBJ2-7; v_gene: TRBV9; abundance: few; d_gene: TRBD2; CDR3aa: CASSVGLAGNEQYF; CDR3nt: TGTGCCAGCAGCGTAGGACTAGCGGGAAACGAGCAGTACTTC
j_gene: TRBJ2-7; v_gene: TRBV7-9; abundance: -; d_gene: -; CDR3aa: CASSRIKGRAREQYF; CDR3nt: TGTGCCAGCAGCCGGATAAAGGGAAGAGCGAGGGAGCAGTACTTC
j_gene: TRBJ1-1; v_gene: TRBV15; abundance: -; d_gene: -; CDR3aa: CATIGEVDTEAFF; CDR3nt: TGTGCCACCATCGGGGAGGTAGACACTGAAGCTTTCTTT
j_gene: TRBJ2-5; v_gene: TRBV4-1; abundance: once; d_gene: -; CDR3aa: CASSDPGEEETQYF; CDR3nt: TGCGCCAGCAGTGACCCAGGGGAGGAAGAGACCCAGTACTTC
j_gene: TRBJ2-7; v_gene: TRBV9; abundance: -; d_gene: -; CDR3aa: CASGVGYEQYF; CDR3nt: TGTGCCAGCGGGGTCGGCTACGAGCAGTACTTC
j_gene: TRBJ2-7; v_gene: TRBV7-9; abundance: -; d_gene: -; CDR3aa: CASSLGEGEQYF; CDR3nt: TGTGCCAGCAGCTTAGGGGAAGGCGAGCAGTACTTC
j_gene: TRBJ2-6; v_gene: TRBV5-1; abundance: -; d_gene: TRBD2; CDR3aa: CASSPVRGAVSGANVLTF; CDR3nt: TGCGCCAGCAGCCCGGTGCGGGGGGCCGTATCTGGGGCCAACGTCCTGACTTTC